Reported below is one TCR beta chain. Its antigen remains unknown. A multiplex PCR was run with 60 Vbeta primers and 13 Jbeta primers. Assay used: immunoSEQ multiplex PCR; TCRdb lists only in-frame clones, some missing. The table records approximately 210,000 clones, more than 65% of them present only once. The CDR3 runs to 12 residues. Germline V gene sequence: CDR1 SGDLS, CDR2 YYNGEE. Trimming left V 3 bases short and J 8 bases short, with 6 bases between. The record originates from a study of cytomegalovirus exposure and HLA in healthy donors. Study-wide points: Overall, approximately 150 TCR beta chains were annotated as cytomegalovirus-associated.

Specimen: PBMCs. The V gene is TRBV9, the J gene TRBJ2-6; D remains unclear. The origin of this receptor is a girl under 18 in good health and CMV-seropositive. The CDR3 DNA follows: TGTGCCAGCAGCGCACTTACCAACGTCCTGACTTTC. This sequence encodes CASSALTNVLTF.